This T cell receptor (beta chain) was captured by sequencing in a study of cytotoxic CD8 clonotypes in ibrutinib-treated CLL. The assay was immunoSEQ multiplex PCR, and TCRdb's table has in-frame clones only and misses some. This table holds 85,000 or so clones, around 79% found once. In germline, CDR1 is SGHNT, CDR2 YENEEA. V lost 5 bases to trimming and J lost 5 bases; unmatched junction nucleotides: 8. The CDR3 is made up of 14 amino acids. The rearrangement joins TRBV11-3 to TRBJ2-5; 7 bases fit TRBD1. Sample: PBMCs, taken after 12 months of ibrutinib treatment. This TCR was recovered from a human donor with chronic lymphocytic leukemia. CDR3 nucleotides: TGTGCCAGCAGCCCTCACAGGGGCGTGGAGACCCAGTACTTC. Protein sequence: CASSPHRGVETQYF. The full variable domain, rest sourced from reference TRBV11-3 and TRBJ2-5, is EAGVVQSPRYKIIEKKQPVAFWCNPISGHNTLYWYLQNLGQGPELLIRYENEEAVDDSQLPKDRFSAERLKGVDSTLKIQPAELGDSAVYLCASSPHRGVETQYFGPGTRLLVL.